These 5 T cell receptor beta chains originate from one sample sequenced in a study of cytomegalovirus exposure and HLA in healthy donors. PCR used 60 Vbeta primers and 13 Jbeta primers. The assay was immunoSEQ multiplex PCR, and TCRdb's table has in-frame clones only and misses some. The data contain 150,000 or so clones, around 80% of them singletons. The sample taken for sequencing was PBMCs. The receptors come from a male donor in good health and CMV-seropositive.

This clone was detected only a few times. This chain links TRBV2 with TRBJ2-1; 11 nucleotides match TRBD2. V was pared by 5 bases and J by 4 bases, with 4 bases of the junction left unmatched. Germline V gene lookup returns CDR1 SNHLY and CDR2 FYNNEI. This CDR3 is built from 15 residues. The CDR3 spells CASSKLAGDYNEQFF. CDR3 sequence (DNA): TGTGCCAGCAGTAAACTAGCGGGAGATTACAATGAGCAGTTCTTC.

This chain's CDR3 is CASSLGSGRNQPQHF. The CDR3 region has the DNA TGTGCCAGCAGCTTAGGATCAGGGCGCAATCAGCCCCAGCATTTT. This chain uses TRBV11-2 with TRBJ1-5; the D gene is possibly TRBD1 (5 bases). Between the trimmed V and J ends, which lost 1 base and 2 bases, there was a span of 9 bases. The length of the CDR3 is 15 residues. The germline V gene encodes CDR1 SGHAT and CDR2 FQNNGV.

The chain carries TRBV29-1 and TRBJ1-1; D not resolved. The CDR3 covers 12 residues. V shed 3 bases and J shed 2 bases, with 7 bases lying between them. Per the germline V gene, CDR1 is SQVTM and CDR2 is ANQGSEA. The DNA for the CDR3 is TGCAGCGTTGACTTCTTAAACACTGAAGCTTTCTTT. Its translation: CSVDFLNTEAFF.

The CDR3: CSVEGSNTEAFF. The CDR3 nucleotides read TGCAGCGTTGAGGGGAGCAACACTGAAGCTTTCTTT. J is TRBJ1-1 and V is TRBV29-1; D call uncertain. Germline CDR1 reads SQVTM; CDR2 reads ANQGSEA. The CDR3 totals 12 residues. The V and J ends lost 3 bases and 2 bases respectively, with 7 bases between them. Together with reference TRBV29-1 and TRBJ1-1, the CDR3 gives the full variable domain: SAVISQKPSRDICQRGTSLTIQCQVDSQVTMMFWYRQQPGQSLTLIATANQGSEATYESGFVIDKFPISRPNLTFSTLTVSNMSPEDSSIYLCSVEGSNTEAFFGQGTRLTVV.

The CDR3 DNA sequence: TGTGCCTCACAGGGAGACACCGGGGAGCTGTTTTTT. This codes for CASQGDTGELFF. The genes are TRBV15 and TRBJ2-2, with D possibly TRBD1 on 6 matching bases. Trimming removed 11 bases at V and 3 bases at J, with 10 bases between. Germline loops: CDR1 LNHNV, CDR2 YYDKDF (reference sequence). The CDR3 is 12 amino acids.